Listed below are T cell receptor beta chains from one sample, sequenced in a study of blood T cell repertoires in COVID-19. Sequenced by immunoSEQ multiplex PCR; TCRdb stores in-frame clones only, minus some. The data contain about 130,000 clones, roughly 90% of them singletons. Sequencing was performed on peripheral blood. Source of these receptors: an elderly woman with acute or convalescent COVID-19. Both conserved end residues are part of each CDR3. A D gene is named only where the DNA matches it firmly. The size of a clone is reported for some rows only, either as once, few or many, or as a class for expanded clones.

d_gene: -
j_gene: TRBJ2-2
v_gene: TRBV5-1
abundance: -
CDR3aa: CASSLEGHLNTGELFF
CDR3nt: TGCGCCAGCAGCTTGGAGGGACACCTGAACACCGGGGAGCTGTTTTTT

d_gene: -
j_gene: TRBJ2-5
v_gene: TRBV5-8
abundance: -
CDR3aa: CASSLATGHGETQYF
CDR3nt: TGTGCCAGCAGCTTGGCGACAGGACACGGCGAGACCCAGTACTTC

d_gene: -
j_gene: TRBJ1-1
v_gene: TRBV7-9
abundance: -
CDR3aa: CASSLEGVSEAFF
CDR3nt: TGTGCCAGCAGCTTAGAGGGGGTCTCTGAAGCTTTCTTT

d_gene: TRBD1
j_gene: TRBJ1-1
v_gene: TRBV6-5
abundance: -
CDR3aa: CASNAPGQGREGAFF
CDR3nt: TGTGCCAGCAATGCCCCGGGACAGGGGAGGGAGGGAGCTTTCTTT

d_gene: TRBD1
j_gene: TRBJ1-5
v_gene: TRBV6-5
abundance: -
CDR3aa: CASRKTGGAEQPQHF
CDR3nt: TGTGCCAGCAGGAAGACAGGGGGCGCCGAGCAGCCCCAGCATTTT

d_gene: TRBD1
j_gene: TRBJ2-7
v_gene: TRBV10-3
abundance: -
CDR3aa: CAISSGQGDEQYF
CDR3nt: TGTGCCATCAGTTCCGGACAGGGGGACGAGCAGTACTTC

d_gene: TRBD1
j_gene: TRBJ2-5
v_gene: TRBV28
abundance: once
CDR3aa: CASSLPTWTGTGGPETQYF
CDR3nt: TGTGCCAGCAGTTTACCCACTTGGACCGGGACAGGGGGCCCAGAGACCCAGTACTTC

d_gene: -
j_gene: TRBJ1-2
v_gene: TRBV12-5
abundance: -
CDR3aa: CASGSQGRSNGYTF
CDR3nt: TGTGCTAGTGGTTCCCAGGGAAGAAGTAATGGCTACACCTTC

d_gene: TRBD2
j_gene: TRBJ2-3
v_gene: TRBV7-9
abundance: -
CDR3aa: CASSLGLAGERDTQYF
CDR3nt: TGTGCCAGCAGCCTAGGGCTAGCGGGGGAACGAGATACGCAGTATTTT

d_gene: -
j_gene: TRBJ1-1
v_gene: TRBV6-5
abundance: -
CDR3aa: CASKTAENTEAFF
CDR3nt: TGTGCCAGCAAGACGGCGGAGAACACTGAAGCTTTCTTT

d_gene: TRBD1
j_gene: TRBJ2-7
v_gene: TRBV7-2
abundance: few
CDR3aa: CASSFDLGTGGYEQYF
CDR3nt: TGTGCCAGCAGCTTTGACCTGGGGACAGGGGGCTACGAGCAGTACTTC

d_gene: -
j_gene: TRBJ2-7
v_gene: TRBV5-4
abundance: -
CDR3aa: CASSPGPQDEQYF
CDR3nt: TGTGCCAGCAGCCCCGGCCCCCAGGACGAGCAGTACTTC

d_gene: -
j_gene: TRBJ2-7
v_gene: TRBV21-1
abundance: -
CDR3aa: CASKAGINYEQYF
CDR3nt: TGTGCCAGCAAGGCGGGGATCAACTACGAGCAGTACTTC

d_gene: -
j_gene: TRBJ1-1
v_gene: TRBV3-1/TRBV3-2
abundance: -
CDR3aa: CASSQGQPNTEAFF
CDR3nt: TGTGCCAGCAGCCAGGGACAACCGAACACTGAAGCTTTCTTT

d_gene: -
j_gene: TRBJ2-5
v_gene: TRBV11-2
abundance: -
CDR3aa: CASSLGQKETQYF
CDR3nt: TGTGCCAGCAGCTTAGGGCAGAAAGAGACCCAGTACTTC

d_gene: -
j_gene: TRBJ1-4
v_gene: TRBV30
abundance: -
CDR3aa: CAWMVSETDHEKLFF
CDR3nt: TGTGCCTGGATGGTGTCCGAAACAGATCATGAAAAACTGTTTTTT

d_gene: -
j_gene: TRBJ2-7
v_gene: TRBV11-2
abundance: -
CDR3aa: CASSLDRTYEQYF
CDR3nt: TGTGCCAGCAGCTTAGACAGGACCTACGAGCAGTACTTC

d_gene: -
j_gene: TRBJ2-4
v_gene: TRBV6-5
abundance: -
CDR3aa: CASSPRVLAKNIQYF
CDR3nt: TGTGCCAGCAGTCCCCGTGTCCTAGCCAAAAACATTCAGTACTTC

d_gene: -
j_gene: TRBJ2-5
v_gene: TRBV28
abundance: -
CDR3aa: CASSSDSSSGETQYF
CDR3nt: TGTGCCAGCAGTTCTGACAGCAGCAGTGGAGAGACCCAGTACTTC

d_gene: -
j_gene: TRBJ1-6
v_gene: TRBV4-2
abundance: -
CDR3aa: CASSLQGNNSPLHF
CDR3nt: TGTGCCAGCAGCCTACAGGGAAACAATTCACCCCTCCACTTT

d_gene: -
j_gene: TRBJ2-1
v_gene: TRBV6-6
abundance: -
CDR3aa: CASRRANNEQFF
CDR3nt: TGTGCCAGCAGGCGGGCAAACAATGAGCAGTTCTTC

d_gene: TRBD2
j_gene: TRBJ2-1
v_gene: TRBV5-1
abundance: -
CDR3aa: CASSLPAPGLGGNEQFF
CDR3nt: TGCGCCAGCAGCTTGCCAGCACCGGGACTAGGGGGGAATGAGCAGTTCTTC

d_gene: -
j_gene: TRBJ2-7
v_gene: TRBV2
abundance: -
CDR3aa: CASAGQTSYEQYF
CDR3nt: TGTGCCAGCGCGGGACAGACCTCCTACGAGCAGTACTTC

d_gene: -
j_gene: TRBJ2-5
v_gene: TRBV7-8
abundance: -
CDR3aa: CASSAETGFETQYF
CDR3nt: TGTGCCAGCAGCGCCGAGACAGGATTTGAGACCCAGTACTTC

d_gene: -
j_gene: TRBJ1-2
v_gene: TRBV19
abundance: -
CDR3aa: CASSIVGANYGYTF
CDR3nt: TGTGCCAGTAGTATAGTAGGAGCTAACTATGGCTACACCTTC

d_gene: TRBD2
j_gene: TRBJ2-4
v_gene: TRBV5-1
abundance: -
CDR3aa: CASSLVMGRDIQYF
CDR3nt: TGCGCCAGCAGCTTGGTGATGGGGAGGGACATTCAGTACTTC

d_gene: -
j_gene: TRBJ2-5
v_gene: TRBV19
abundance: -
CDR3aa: CASSLSAGRVETQYF
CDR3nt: TGTGCCAGTAGTCTCTCCGCCGGGCGGGTTGAGACCCAGTACTTC

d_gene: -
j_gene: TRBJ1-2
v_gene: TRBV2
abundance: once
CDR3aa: CASRNQGRNYGYTF
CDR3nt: TGTGCCAGCAGAAACCAGGGGAGAAACTATGGCTACACCTTC

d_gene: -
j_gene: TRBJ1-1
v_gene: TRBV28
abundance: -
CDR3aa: CASSMDIYTEAFF
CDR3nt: TGTGCCAGCAGTATGGACATTTACACTGAAGCTTTCTTT

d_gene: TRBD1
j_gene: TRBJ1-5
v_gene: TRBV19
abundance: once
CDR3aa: CASAPGQGNNNQPQHF
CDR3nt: TGTGCCAGCGCCCCTGGACAGGGGAATAACAATCAGCCCCAGCATTTT

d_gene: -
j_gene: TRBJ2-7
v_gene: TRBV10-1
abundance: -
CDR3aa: CASSEGPYEQYF
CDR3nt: TGCGCCAGCAGTGAGGGGCCATACGAGCAGTACTTC

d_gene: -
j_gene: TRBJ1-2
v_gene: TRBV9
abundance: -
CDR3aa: CASSVGGTTSYGYTF
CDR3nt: TGTGCCAGCAGCGTAGGGGGGACAACTTCTTATGGCTACACCTTC

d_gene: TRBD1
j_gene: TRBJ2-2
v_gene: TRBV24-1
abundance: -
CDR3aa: CATSDPPGQGISGELFF
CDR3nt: TGTGCCACCAGTGATCCCCCGGGACAGGGGATAAGCGGGGAGCTGTTTTTT

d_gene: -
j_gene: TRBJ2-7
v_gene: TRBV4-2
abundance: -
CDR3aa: CASSQGLKATGEQYF
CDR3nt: TGTGCCAGCAGCCAAGGCCTCAAGGCGACGGGCGAGCAGTACTTC

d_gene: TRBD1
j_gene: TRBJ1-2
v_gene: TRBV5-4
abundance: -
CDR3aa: CASSLGQGGYGYTF
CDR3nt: TGTGCCAGCAGCTTGGGACAGGGAGGCTATGGCTACACCTTC

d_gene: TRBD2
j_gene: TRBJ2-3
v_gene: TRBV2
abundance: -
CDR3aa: CASSALSGGASTQYF
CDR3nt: TGTGCCAGCAGTGCCCTGAGCGGGGGGGCTAGTACGCAGTATTTT

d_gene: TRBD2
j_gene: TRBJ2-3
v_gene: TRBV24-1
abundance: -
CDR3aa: CATTSSGSTDTQYF
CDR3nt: TGTGCCACCACCTCTAGCGGGAGCACAGATACGCAGTATTTT

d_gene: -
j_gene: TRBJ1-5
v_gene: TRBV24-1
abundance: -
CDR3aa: CATSDPTGTGQPQHF
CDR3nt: TGTGCCACCAGTGACCCTACAGGGACCGGTCAGCCCCAGCATTTT

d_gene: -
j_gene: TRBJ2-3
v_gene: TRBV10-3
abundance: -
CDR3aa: CAISADSRQYF
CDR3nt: TGTGCCATCAGTGCGGACTCTCGGCAGTATTTT

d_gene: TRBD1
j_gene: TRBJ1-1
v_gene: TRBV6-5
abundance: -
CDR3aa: CASKFGTGVTEAFF
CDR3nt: TGTGCCAGCAAATTCGGGACAGGGGTCACTGAAGCTTTCTTT

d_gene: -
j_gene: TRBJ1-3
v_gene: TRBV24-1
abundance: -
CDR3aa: CATSDLLEICENTIYF
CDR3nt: TGTGCCACCAGTGATTTGTTAGAAATATGCGAAAACACCATATATTTT

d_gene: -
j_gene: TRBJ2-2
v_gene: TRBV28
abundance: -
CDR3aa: CASSTPRRNTGELFF
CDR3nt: TGTGCCAGCAGCACCCCTCGCAGGAACACCGGGGAGCTGTTTTTT

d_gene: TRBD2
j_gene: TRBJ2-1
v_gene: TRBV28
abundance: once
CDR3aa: CASSFLGLAGTYNEQFF
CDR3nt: TGTGCCAGCAGTTTCCTCGGACTAGCGGGGACCTACAATGAGCAGTTCTTC

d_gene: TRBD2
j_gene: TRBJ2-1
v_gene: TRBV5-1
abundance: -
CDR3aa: CASSFLERGSYNEQFF
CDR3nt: TGCGCCAGCAGCTTTTTGGAGCGGGGCTCCTACAATGAGCAGTTCTTC

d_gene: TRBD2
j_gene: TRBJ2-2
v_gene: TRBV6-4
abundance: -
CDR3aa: CASSRTSGGNTGELFF
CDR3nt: TGTGCCAGCAGTCGGACTAGCGGGGGGAACACCGGGGAGCTGTTTTTT